Following are 7 T cell receptor beta chains from one sample sequenced in a study of T cells in Graves' hyperthyroidism and ophthalmopathy. Using RNA transcripts as the source, TCR beta CDR3 regions were amplified. The study used the HTBI primer set for a first-round RT-PCR of the TCR CDR3. TCRdb processed the multiplex PCR reads anew with MiXCR; each CDR3 protein has one entry. The data contain fewer than 500,000 distinct CDR3 sequences, over 12% of them singletons. Sequenced input: blood. These receptors were collected from a man between 18 and 29 years old with Graves' ophthalmopathy.

The table lists this clonotype with many counts. This chain uses TRBV9 with TRBJ2-5, with unresolved D. Trimming stripped 3 bases from V and 3 bases from J, with 12 bases between. The CDR3 totals 14 residues. The germline V gene encodes CDR1 SGDLS and CDR2 YYNGEE. The CDR3 DNA sequence: TGTGCCAGCAGCGGTTATACGGAAAAAGAGACCCAGTACTTC. This gives the protein CASSGYTEKETQYF.

Only one count was recorded for this clonotype. V and J are TRBV30 and TRBJ2-3; TRBD2 aligns across 10 bases. Per the germline V gene, CDR1 is GTSNPN and CDR2 is SVGIG (reference sequence). This CDR3 has 13 amino acids. V was clipped by 7 bases and J by 6 bases; unmatched bases: 7. CDR3: CASVLAGADTQYF. In nucleotides, the CDR3 is TGTGCCTCCGTTCTAGCGGGGGCCGATACGCAGTATTTT.

At least ten counts were recorded for this clonotype. V gene TRBV6-1 combines with J gene TRBJ2-5; 12 positions match TRBD2. Trimming took 2 bases from V and 2 from J; bases not matched to a gene: 9. The CDR3 runs to 18 residues. Looked up from germline, CDR1 is MNHNS and CDR2 is SASEGT. The CDR3, as DNA: TGTGCCAGCAGTGAACGACTAGCGGGGGTATCCCTACAAGAGACCCAGTACTTC. Encoded protein: CASSERLAGVSLQETQYF.

This clonotype occurred many times. V gene TRBV6-2 or TRBV6-3 combines with J gene TRBJ2-3; 8 bases align to TRBD2. There are 16 residues in the CDR3. Per the germline V gene, CDR1 is MNHEY and CDR2 is SVGEGT. The ends lost 3 bases at V and 5 bases at J; junction bases unmatched: 10. The CDR3 is CASSYGLADTGDTQYF. The CDR3, as DNA: TGTGCCAGCAGTTATGGACTAGCCGACACGGGAGATACGCAGTATTTT.

Many counts were recorded for this clonotype. This chain connects TRBV3-1 to TRBJ2-7; a weak D match, TRBD2 (5 bases). Trimming took off 5 bases at V and 0 bases at J, with 11 bases between the two ends. This CDR3 is 14 amino acids long. The germline CDR1 and CDR2 sequences are LGHDT and YNNKEL (reference sequence). The CDR3: CASSATRFSYEQYF. DNA for the CDR3: TGTGCCAGCAGCGCTACTAGGTTCTCCTACGAGCAGTACTTC.

The chain recombines TRBV20-1 with TRBJ2-1, with 14 bases identical to TRBD2. The length of the CDR3 is 18 residues. V trimming: 5 bases; J trimming: 4 bases; junction bases outside the gene matches: 13. The germline CDR1 and CDR2 sequences are DFQATT and SNEGSKA (reference sequence). The CDR3 DNA reads TGCAGTGCTTCCCGTCTGGGACTAGCGGGAGCTCCGTACAATGAGCAGTTCTTC. This encodes CSASRLGLAGAPYNEQFF.

This clonotype occurred a few times. A much larger clone is a single base away; this may be a read error. The gene calls are TRBV2 and TRBJ1-5; D ambiguous. CDR3 length: 14 residues. Germline V lookup: CDR1 SNHLY, CDR2 FYNNEI. CDR3 nucleotide sequence: TGTGCCAGCAGCCCCCCCCGCGATAATCAGCCCCTGCATTTT. It is translated as CASSPPRDNQPLHF.